The 26 T cell receptor beta chains below all came from one sample that was sequenced in a study of cytomegalovirus exposure and HLA in healthy donors. Use of 60 Vbeta and 13 Jbeta primers characterized the PCR. Assay: immunoSEQ multiplex PCR; the TCRdb copy retains only in-frame clones and omits some. The sample consists of around 80,000 clones, roughly four fifths of them appearing once. Sequencing was performed on PBMCs. Receptors originate from a man aged 40-49 years in good health and CMV-seronegative.

The V call is TRBV4-2, the J call TRBJ1-5; D not resolved. Per germline, CDR1 LGHNA and CDR2 YNFKEQ. Trimming removed 0 bases at V and 1 base at J, with 10 bases between. The CDR3 consists of 16 residues. CDR3 in DNA: TGTGCCAGCAGCCAAGAGGAGTCGGGGAGCAATCAGCCCCAGCATTTT. Residues: CASSQEESGSNQPQHF.

V gene TRBV25-1 combines with J gene TRBJ2-3; TRBD2 matches at 11 bases. The V segment lost 6 bases and the J segment 4 bases; nucleotides outside the gene matches: 12. CDR3 length equals 17 residues. Germline V gene sequence: CDR1 MGHDK, CDR2 SYGVNS. This chain's CDR3 is CASSVSGRAFGPDTQYF. The CDR3 region has the DNA TGTGCCAGCAGCGTTAGCGGGAGGGCCTTTGGCCCAGATACGCAGTATTTT.

The table lists this clone with a few counts. This rearrangement joins TRBV29-1 to TRBJ2-5; D uncertain. The closer fit of TRBJ2-7 to the DNA end suggests the J call may be wrong. CDR3 length equals 10 residues. In germline, CDR1 is SQVTM, CDR2 ANQGSEA. The CDR3 DNA follows: TGCAGCGTTGGGGACTACGAGCAGTACTTC. Amino acid sequence: CSVGDYEQYF.

The chain carries TRBV6-1 and TRBJ1-1; 9 nucleotides align to TRBD1. J lost 3 bases, V lost 4 bases, and 15 bases had no gene match. The CDR3 totals 18 residues. Germline V lookup: CDR1 MNHNS, CDR2 SASEGT. The CDR3 region has the DNA TGTGCCAGCAGTGGGGGGACAGGGCGTGTGTATAGGGACACTGAAGCTTTCTTT. Its protein product is CASSGGTGRVYRDTEAFF.

V and J are TRBV5-4 and TRBJ2-3, with 15 nucleotides matching TRBD2. The CDR3 length is 18 residues. The ends lost 5 bases at V and 1 base at J; junction bases unmatched: 8. The germline gives CDR1 SGHNT, CDR2 YYREEE (reference sequence). As DNA, the CDR3 is TGTGCCAGCAGACCCGGACTAGCGGGAGGGAGGGGCACAGATACGCAGTATTTT. Encoded protein: CASRPGLAGGRGTDTQYF.

The chain uses TRBV5-5 and TRBJ2-1, with D maybe TRBD1 (6 bases). Trimming left V 2 bases short and J 10 bases short, with 13 bases between. From germline, CDR1 is SGHKS and CDR2 YYEKEE (reference sequence). This CDR3 has 13 amino acids. CDR3 DNA: TGTGCCAGCAGCTTCCAGGGGCGCATGGAGCAGTTCTTC. Its protein is CASSFQGRMEQFF.

This chain links TRBV9 with TRBJ2-5, with D maybe TRBD2 (6 bases). Germline V lookup: CDR1 SGDLS, CDR2 YYNGEE. V shed 0 bases and J shed 5 bases, with 14 bases lying between them. The CDR3 length is 15 residues. DNA of the CDR3: TGTGCCAGCAGCGTAGGTAGGGGACTCTCGGAGACCCAGTACTTC. It yields the protein CASSVGRGLSETQYF.

In its sample, this clone was seen a few times. The chain carries TRBV15 and TRBJ2-7; 7 nucleotides line up with TRBD1. This CDR3 has 16 residues. The V gene end was trimmed by 0 bases and the J gene end by 2 bases; junction bases not matched to a gene: 7. The germline V gene has CDR1 LNHNV and CDR2 YYDKDF (reference sequence). CDR3 bases: TGTGCCACCAGCAGAGAGCCGGGACAGACCCCCTACGAGCAGTACTTC. This gives the protein CATSREPGQTPYEQYF.

The genes are TRBV6-5 and TRBJ2-3; D perhaps matches TRBD1 (5 bases). Per the germline V gene, CDR1 is MNHEY and CDR2 is SVGAGI. V lost 6 bases and J lost 6, with 7 bases in between. This CDR3 spans 11 amino acids. CDR3 in DNA: TGTGCCAGCAGCCGACAGGATACGCAGTATTTT. Translation: CASSRQDTQYF.

This clone was detected once. The V call is TRBV28, the J call TRBJ2-7; no firm D call. The CDR3 totals 12 residues. Germline CDR1 MDHEN, CDR2 SYDVKM. V was pared by 2 bases and J by 4 bases, with 6 bases between. This chain's CDR3 is CASSLNRYEQYF. Here the CDR3 DNA reads TGTGCCAGCAGTTTAAATCGTTACGAGCAGTACTTC.

The rearrangement joins TRBV7-2 to TRBJ1-2; 11 nucleotides agree with TRBD1. Germline-derived CDR1 and CDR2 are SGHTA and FQGNSA. The ends lost 5 bases at V and 5 bases at J; junction bases unmatched: 10. This CDR3 comprises 16 residues. The chain's CDR3 is CASSPPRTGGGYGYTF. The CDR3 DNA reads as TGTGCCAGCAGCCCCCCGAGGACAGGGGGCGGGTATGGCTACACCTTC. The full variable domain, rest sourced from reference TRBV7-2 and TRBJ1-2, is GAGVSQSPSNKVTEKGKDVELRCDPISGHTALYWYRQSLGQGLEFLIYFQGNSAPDKSGLPSDRFSAERTGGSVSTLTIQRTQQEDSAVYLCASSPPRTGGGYGYTFGSGTRLTVV.

This chain connects TRBV19 to TRBJ2-2; 10 bases agree with TRBD1. The trim removed 2 bases at V and 4 bases at J, leaving 4 bases unmatched. The CDR3 extends over 16 amino acids. CDR1 and CDR2 (germline): LNHDA, SQIVND (reference sequence). This CDR3 reads CASSIPGQGSTGELFF. CDR3 sequence (DNA): TGTGCCAGTAGTATACCGGGACAGGGGAGCACCGGGGAGCTGTTTTTT.

The chain uses TRBV28 and TRBJ1-4; 10 bases map to TRBD1. There are 14 residues in the CDR3. J was trimmed by 8 bases and V by 6 bases; bases with no gene match: 6. Germline V gives CDR1 MDHEN, CDR2 SYDVKM. The CDR3 DNA sequence: TGTGCCAGCAGCGGGGACAGGGGTAAAGAAAAACTGTTTTTT. Protein sequence: CASSGDRGKEKLFF.

The V gene is TRBV11-2, the J gene TRBJ2-7; 8 bases agree with TRBD1. V was pared by 5 bases and J by 5 bases, with 11 bases of the junction left unmatched. CDR1 and CDR2 from the germline V gene are SGHAT and FQNNGV. The CDR3 has 15 amino acids. CDR3 nucleotides: TGTGCCAGCAGCGAAGACAGGGGAGGTTACCACGAGCAGTACTTC. It yields the protein CASSEDRGGYHEQYF.

This clone was detected once. The rearrangement uses TRBV18 and TRBJ2-3; weak D call: TRBD1 (5 bases). CDR1 is KGHSH and CDR2 is LQKENI in the germline V gene. Trimming removed 0 bases from V and 10 bases from J, with 17 bases in between. The CDR3 length is 15 residues. The CDR3 reads CASSPPIRAIRAQYF. The CDR3 bases are TGTGCCAGCTCACCACCTATTCGGGCCATCAGGGCGCAGTATTTT.

In nucleotides, the CDR3 is TGCGCCAGCAGCTCCGGGACGGGACACTACGAGCAGTACTTC. Its translation: CASSSGTGHYEQYF. The chain combines TRBV5-1 with TRBJ2-7; a possible D gene is TRBD1 (6 bases). The CDR3 has 14 residues. Germline V CDR1 and CDR2: SGHRS, YFSETQ. The germline V and J ends were trimmed by 3 bases and 3 bases, with 13 bases remaining between them.

V gene TRBV10-3 combines with J gene TRBJ2-2; 8 bases line up with TRBD1. J gave up 4 bases and V 10 bases, and 5 bases lay outside the gene matches. This CDR3 spans 13 amino acids. Germline values: CDR1 ENHRY, CDR2 SYGVKD. CDR3 DNA: TGTGCCACCGGGACAGGTGGCACCGGGGAGCTGTTTTTT. Translated: CATGTGGTGELFF.

This clone was picked up a small number of times. This sequence joins TRBV6-5 and TRBJ2-1; possible D gene TRBD1, 6 bases. Germline assignment: CDR1 MNHEY and CDR2 SVGAGI. This CDR3 contains 14 residues. Deletions cut 6 bases from V and 2 bases from J, with 11 bases between. The CDR3 DNA reads as TGTGCCAGCAGGAAAGAGGGGGCCTACAATGAGCAGTTCTTC. Protein: CASRKEGAYNEQFF.

The chain carries TRBV5-5 and TRBJ2-1; TRBD1 agrees at 7 bases. The CDR3 loop spans 15 amino acids. The germline CDR1 and CDR2 sequences are SGHKS and YYEKEE (reference sequence). V lost 3 bases and J lost 8; bases outside the gene matches: 11. CDR3: CASSSLPTGLDEQFF. The CDR3 nucleotides read TGTGCCAGCAGCTCCTTACCGACAGGGTTGGATGAGCAGTTCTTC. Drawing the rest from reference TRBV5-5 and TRBJ2-1, the complete variable domain is DAGVTQSPTHLIKTRGQQVTLRCSPISGHKSVSWYQQVLGQGPQFIFQYYEKEERGRGNFPDRFSARQFPNYSSELNVNALLLGDSALYLCASSSLPTGLDEQFFGPGTRLTVL.

The CDR3, as DNA: TGCGCCAGCGCGGAGCGGGGGCGTCTGGACAATGAGCAGTTCTTC. It is translated as CASAERGRLDNEQFF. This chain links TRBV5-1 with TRBJ2-1; TRBD2 agrees at 8 bases. Per the germline V gene, CDR1 is SGHRS and CDR2 is YFSETQ. V was pared by 7 bases and J by 5 bases, with 11 bases of the junction left unmatched. This CDR3 comprises 15 residues.

The V and J genes are TRBV6-6 and TRBJ2-1, with TRBD2 identical over 8 bases. Trimming took 8 bases from V and 6 from J; bases not matched to a gene: 12. Looked up from germline, CDR1 is MNHNY and CDR2 is SVGAGI (reference sequence). The CDR3 runs 15 residues. The CDR3 region is CASGRGTSFPNEQFF. CDR3 DNA sequence: TGTGCCAGCGGGAGGGGGACTAGTTTCCCCAATGAGCAGTTCTTC.

V gene TRBV9 combines with J gene TRBJ2-3; a weak D match, TRBD1 (7 bases). V was clipped by 4 bases and J by 2 bases, with 11 bases between them. The CDR3 runs 14 residues. Germline assignment: CDR1 SGDLS and CDR2 YYNGEE. Written as DNA, the CDR3 is TGTGCCAGCAGCTCAGGGGGGTACACAGATACGCAGTATTTT. It encodes CASSSGGYTDTQYF.

The J gene is TRBJ2-7, the V gene TRBV28; TRBD1 matches 8 bases. After removal of 6 bases from V and 2 bases from J, the junction contained 6 bases not matched to a gene. Germline CDR1 MDHEN, CDR2 SYDVKM. The CDR3 extends over 14 amino acids. CDR3 sequence reads: CASRSETGAYEQYF. The CDR3 DNA reads TGTGCCAGCAGATCAGAGACAGGGGCCTACGAGCAGTACTTC.

J is TRBJ1-3 and V is TRBV18, with unresolved D. This CDR3 has 15 residues. Looked up from germline, CDR1 is KGHSH and CDR2 is LQKENI. V was pared by 5 bases and J by 4 bases, with 15 bases between. CDR3 bases: TGTGCCAGCTCAAGGGAGAGGGTTTCCGGAAACACCATATATTTT. It is translated as CASSRERVSGNTIYF. Full variable domain (missing parts from reference TRBV18 and TRBJ1-3): NAGVMQNPRHLVRRRGQEARLRCSPMKGHSHVYWYRQLPEEGLKFMVYLQKENIIDESGMPKERFSAEFPKEGPSILRIQQVVRGDSAAYFCASSRERVSGNTIYFGEGSWLTVV.

This sequence joins TRBV7-2 and TRBJ2-7, with D possibly being TRBD2 (5 bases). The germline V gene encodes CDR1 SGHTA and CDR2 FQGNSA. The V and J ends lost 5 bases and 5 bases respectively, with 16 bases between them. The length of the CDR3 is 14 residues. CDR3: CASSPWTGGDEQYF. CDR3 sequence (DNA): TGTGCCAGCAGCCCGTGGACTGGAGGCGACGAGCAGTACTTC.

This chain uses TRBV5-8 with TRBJ1-1; 7 bases are shared with TRBD1. The germline V gene has CDR1 SGHTS and CDR2 YDEGEE. The V segment lost 7 bases and the J segment 10 bases; nucleotides outside the gene matches: 19. The CDR3 is 15 residues long. The CDR3 sequence is CASFPGDSLARGAFF. In nucleotides, the CDR3 is TGTGCCAGCTTTCCCGGGGACAGCCTTGCGCGGGGAGCTTTCTTT.